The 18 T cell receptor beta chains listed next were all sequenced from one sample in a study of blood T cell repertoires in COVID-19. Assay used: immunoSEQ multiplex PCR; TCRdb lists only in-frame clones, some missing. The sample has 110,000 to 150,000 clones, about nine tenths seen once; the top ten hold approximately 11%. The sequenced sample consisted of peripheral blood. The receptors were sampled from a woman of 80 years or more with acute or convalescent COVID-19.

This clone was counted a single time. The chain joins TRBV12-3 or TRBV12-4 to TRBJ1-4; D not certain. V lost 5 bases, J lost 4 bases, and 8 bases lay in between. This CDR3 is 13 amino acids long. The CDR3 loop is CASSIRINEKLFF. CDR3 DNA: TGTGCCAGCAGTATCAGAATTAATGAAAAACTGTTTTTT.

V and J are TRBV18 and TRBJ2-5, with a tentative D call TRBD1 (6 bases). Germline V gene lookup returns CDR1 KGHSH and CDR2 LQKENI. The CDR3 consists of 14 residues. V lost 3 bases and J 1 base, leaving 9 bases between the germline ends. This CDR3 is CASSPSGVQETQYF. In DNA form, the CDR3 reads TGTGCCAGCTCACCGTCAGGGGTCCAAGAGACCCAGTACTTC.

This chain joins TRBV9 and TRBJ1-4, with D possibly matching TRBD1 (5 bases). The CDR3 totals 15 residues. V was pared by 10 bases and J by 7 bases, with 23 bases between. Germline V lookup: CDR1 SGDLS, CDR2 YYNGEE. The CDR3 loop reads CAAHYRERGGEKLFF. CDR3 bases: TGTGCCGCCCACTATAGGGAGAGGGGAGGTGAAAAACTGTTTTTT.

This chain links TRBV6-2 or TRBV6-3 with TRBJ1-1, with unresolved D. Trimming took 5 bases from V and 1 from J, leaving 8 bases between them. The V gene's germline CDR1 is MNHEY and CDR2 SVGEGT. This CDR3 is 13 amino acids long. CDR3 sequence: CASSPRGNTEAFF. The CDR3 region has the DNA TGTGCCAGCAGTCCCCGGGGGAACACTGAAGCTTTCTTT.

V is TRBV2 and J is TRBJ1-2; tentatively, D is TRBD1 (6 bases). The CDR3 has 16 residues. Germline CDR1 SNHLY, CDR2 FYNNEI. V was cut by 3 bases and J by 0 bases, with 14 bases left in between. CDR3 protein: CASSEGPGTSNYGYTF. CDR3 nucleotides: TGTGCCAGCAGTGAGGGACCCGGGACATCTAACTATGGCTACACCTTC.

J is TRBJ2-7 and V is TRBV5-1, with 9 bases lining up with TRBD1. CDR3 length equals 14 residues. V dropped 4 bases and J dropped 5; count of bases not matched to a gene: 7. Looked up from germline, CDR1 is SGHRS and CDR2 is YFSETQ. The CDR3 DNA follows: TGCGCCAGCAGCCCGGGACAGGGTTGGGACGAGCAGTACTTC. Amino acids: CASSPGQGWDEQYF.

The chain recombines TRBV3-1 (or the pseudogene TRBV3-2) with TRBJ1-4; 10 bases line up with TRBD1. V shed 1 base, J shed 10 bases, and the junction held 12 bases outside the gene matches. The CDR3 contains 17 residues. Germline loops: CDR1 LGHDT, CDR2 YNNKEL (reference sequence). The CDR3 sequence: CASSQAYGQGVIGKLFF. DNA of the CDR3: TGTGCCAGCAGCCAAGCGTATGGACAGGGGGTTATTGGAAAACTGTTTTTT.

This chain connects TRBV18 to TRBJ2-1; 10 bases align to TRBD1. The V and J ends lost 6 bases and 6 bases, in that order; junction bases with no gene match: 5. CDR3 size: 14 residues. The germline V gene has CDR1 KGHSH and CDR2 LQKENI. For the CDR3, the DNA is TGTGCCAGCTCTCTTGGACAGGGGGGCAATGAGCAGTTCTTC. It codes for CASSLGQGGNEQFF.

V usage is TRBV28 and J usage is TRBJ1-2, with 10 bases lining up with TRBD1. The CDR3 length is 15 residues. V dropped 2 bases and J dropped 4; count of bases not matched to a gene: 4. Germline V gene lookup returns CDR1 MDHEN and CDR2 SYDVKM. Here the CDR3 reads CASSLRTGGFYGYTF. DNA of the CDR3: TGTGCCAGCAGTTTAAGGACAGGGGGTTTCTATGGCTACACCTTC.

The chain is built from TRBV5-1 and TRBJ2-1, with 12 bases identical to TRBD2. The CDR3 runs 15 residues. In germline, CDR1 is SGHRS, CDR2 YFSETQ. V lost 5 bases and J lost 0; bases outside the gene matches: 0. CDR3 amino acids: CASRTSGGSYNEQFF. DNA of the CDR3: TGCGCCAGCAGGACTAGCGGGGGCTCCTACAATGAGCAGTTCTTC. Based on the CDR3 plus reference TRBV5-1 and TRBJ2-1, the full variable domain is KAGVTQTPRYLIKTRGQQVTLSCSPISGHRSVSWYQQTPGQGLQFLFEYFSETQRNKGNFPGRFSGRQFSNSRSEMNVSTLELGDSALYLCASRTSGGSYNEQFFGPGTRLTVL.

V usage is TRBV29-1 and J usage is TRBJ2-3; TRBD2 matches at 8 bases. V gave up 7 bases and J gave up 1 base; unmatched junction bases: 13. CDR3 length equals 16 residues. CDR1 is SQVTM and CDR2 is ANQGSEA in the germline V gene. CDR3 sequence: CSAADAAGGGTDTQYF. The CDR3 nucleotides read TGCAGCGCCGCTGATGCTGCGGGGGGCGGCACAGATACGCAGTATTTT.

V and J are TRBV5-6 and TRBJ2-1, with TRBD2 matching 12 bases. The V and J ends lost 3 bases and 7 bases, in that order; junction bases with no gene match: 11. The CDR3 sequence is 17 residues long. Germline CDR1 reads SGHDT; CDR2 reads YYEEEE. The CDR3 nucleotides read TGTGCCAGCAGCTCTCTAGCGGGGGGGCCACGGGGTAATGAGCAGTTCTTC. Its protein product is CASSSLAGGPRGNEQFF.

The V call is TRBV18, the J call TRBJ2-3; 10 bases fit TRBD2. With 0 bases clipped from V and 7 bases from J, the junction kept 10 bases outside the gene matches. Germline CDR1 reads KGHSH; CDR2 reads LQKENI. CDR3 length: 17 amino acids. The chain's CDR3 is CASSPPNSGGALNTQYF. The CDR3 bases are TGTGCCAGCTCACCACCTAACAGCGGGGGGGCCTTAAATACGCAGTATTTT.

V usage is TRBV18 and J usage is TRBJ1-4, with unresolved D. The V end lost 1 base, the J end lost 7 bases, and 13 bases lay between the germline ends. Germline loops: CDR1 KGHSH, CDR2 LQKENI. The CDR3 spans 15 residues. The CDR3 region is CASSPRGGVVEKLFF. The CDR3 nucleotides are TGTGCCAGCTCACCACGGGGAGGAGTTGTTGAAAAACTGTTTTTT.

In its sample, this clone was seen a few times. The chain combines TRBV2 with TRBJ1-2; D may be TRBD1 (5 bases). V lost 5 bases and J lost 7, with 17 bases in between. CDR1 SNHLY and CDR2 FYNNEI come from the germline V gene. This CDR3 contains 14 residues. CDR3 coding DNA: TGTGCCAGCAGTTTTACTCAGGGATTGCGTGGCTACACCTTC. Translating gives CASSFTQGLRGYTF.

The CDR3 here is CASSYSPGNTEAFF. CDR3 coding DNA: TGTGCCAGCAGTTACAGTCCGGGGAACACTGAAGCTTTCTTT. The rearrangement uses TRBV6-5 and TRBJ1-1; the D is unclear. Trimming pared 2 bases from V and 1 base from J, leaving 8 bases between. The CDR3 totals 14 residues. Germline CDR1 and CDR2: MNHEY and SVGAGI.

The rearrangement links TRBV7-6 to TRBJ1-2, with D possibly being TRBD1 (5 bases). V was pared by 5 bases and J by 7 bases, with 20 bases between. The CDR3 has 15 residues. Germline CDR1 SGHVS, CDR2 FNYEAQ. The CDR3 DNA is TGTGCCAGCAGCATTATCGCAGGGCTGGAGGGTGGCTACACCTTC. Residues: CASSIIAGLEGGYTF.

CDR3 loop: CASSESGRENTEAFF. The CDR3 DNA follows: TGCGCCAGCAGTGAGTCCGGCCGGGAAAACACTGAAGCTTTCTTT. The genes are TRBV10-1 and TRBJ1-1; the D is unclear. CDR1 and CDR2 (germline): WNHNN, SYGVQD (reference sequence). Trimming shortened V by 0 bases and J by 2 bases, and 10 bases separated the two germline ends. The CDR3 runs 15 residues.